A single sample is the source of the 2 T cell receptor delta chains below, sequenced in a study of γδ T cells in repeated Plasmodium falciparum infection. TCRdb applied CATT to the multiplex PCR reads for clone calling. The sample contains 70,000 to 95,000 delta-chain clones, roughly 1.4% of which appear only once. Vgamma9/Vdelta2+ and Vdelta2-negative gammadelta T cells were flow-sorted from PBMC for bulk sequencing. Sequenced: gamma-delta T cells from blood. These receptor sequences come from a pool of human donors (malaria-infected and uninfected, not separated).

Regarding this clone: TCRdb has a much larger clone's protein, which differs at residue 19 from the translation of this DNA, likely because of a read error; what is shown is the protein translated from the DNA. This rearrangement joins TRDV1 to TRDJ2; 10 positions agree with TRDD3. TCRdb carries no J gene annotation; the J gene was assigned here by matching the DNA with germline. Germline assignment: CDR1 TSWWSYY and CDR2 QGS. CDR3 length: 23 amino acids. Here the CDR3 reads CALGDLSLPSQTGGCNLTVQLFF. Written as DNA, the CDR3 is TGTGCTCTTGGGGATCTAAGTCTTCCTAGCCAGACTGGGGGATGTAATTTGACAGTACAACTCTTCTTT.

This clone was observed a few times. The TCRdb protein comes from a much larger clone and disagrees with this DNA's translation at residue 8, likely due to a read error; the protein given here is derived from the DNA. The gene calls are TRDV2 and TRDJ3, with a possible D match to TRDD3 (6 bases). TCRdb offers no J gene call, so here the DNA was matched to germline to obtain one. The CDR3 spans 21 residues. CDR1 and CDR2 from the germline V gene are GEAIGNYY and EKD. The V end was cut by 0 bases, the J end by 0 bases, with 20 bases between. The chain's CDR3 is CACDTGGRPGDLSWDTRQMFF. The CDR3 DNA reads as TGTGCCTGTGACACCGGTGGTCGGCCTGGGGACCTCTCCTGGGACACCCGACAGATGTTTTTC.